The 20 T cell receptor beta chains below were found in one sample sequenced in a study of PD-1 blockade in mismatch repair-deficient tumors. The table came from immunoSEQ multiplex PCR; TCRdb's copy has only in-frame clones and leaves some out. The table shows about 14,000 clones, with about nine tenths occurring only once. Time point: identical approximately ten-day culture without peptide (control). Their antigen targets remain unknown. The starting material was cells cultured in vitro, obtained from a patient treated with pembrolizumab. Receptors were obtained from an adult with mismatch repair-deficient cancer.

The chain joins TRBV25-1 to TRBJ2-1; D tentatively reads TRBD1 or TRBD2 (6 bases each). Looked up from germline, CDR1 is MGHDK and CDR2 is SYGVNS. The V gene lost 1 base and the J gene lost 5 bases, with 15 bases spanning the gap. This CDR3 spans 16 amino acids. DNA of the CDR3: TGTGCCAGCAGTGAATCGGGGGCGGGGCTTGACAATGAGCAGTTCTTC. Its translation is CASSESGAGLDNEQFF.

The chain couples TRBV7-3 to TRBJ1-1; TRBD1 might be the D (5 bases). Per germline, CDR1 SGHTA and CDR2 FQGTGA. V was cut by 4 bases and J by 3 bases, with 9 bases left in between. This CDR3 is built from 13 residues. The CDR3 coding sequence is TGTGCCAGCAGCTCCACGACAGACACTGAAGCTTTCTTT. Its protein product is CASSSTTDTEAFF. Together with reference TRBV7-3 and TRBJ1-1, the CDR3 gives the full variable domain: GAGVSQTPSNKVTEKGKYVELRCDPISGHTALYWYRQSLGQGPEFLIYFQGTGAADDSGLPNDRFFAVRPEGSVSTLKIQRTERGDSAVYLCASSSTTDTEAFFGQGTRLTVV.

J is TRBJ2-5 and V is TRBV7-2; 7 nucleotides align to TRBD2. The CDR3 consists of 17 residues. Germline CDR1 SGHTA, CDR2 FQGNSA. Germline trimming cut 2 bases from V and 5 bases from J; bases unmatched to any gene: 14. In DNA form, the CDR3 reads TGTGCCAGCAGCTTACTGTTCGCGGGAGCTGGGGGGGAGACCCAGTACTTC. Amino acids: CASSLLFAGAGGETQYF.

The rearrangement links TRBV19 to TRBJ2-7, with 7 positions matching TRBD2. Trimming cost V 5 bases and J 7 bases; bases outside gene matches: 17. CDR1 and CDR2 (germline): LNHDA, SQIVND (reference sequence). The CDR3 covers 16 residues. The DNA of the CDR3 is TGTGCCAGTAGTGATACCCACCGGGACTACGGAGGGGAGCAGTACTTC. Encoded protein: CASSDTHRDYGGEQYF.

The chain couples TRBV16 to TRBJ1-5, with D unclear. The CDR3 spans 14 residues. CDR1 KGHSY and CDR2 FQNENV come from the germline V gene. Trimming removed 0 bases from V and 4 bases from J, with 7 bases in between. CDR3 region: CASSQSGGNQPQHF. The CDR3 bases are TGTGCCAGCAGCCAATCTGGAGGTAATCAGCCCCAGCATTTT.

This chain joins TRBV27 and TRBJ2-4, with D possibly called TRBD1 or TRBD2 (5 bases each). The DNA end is a closer match to TRBJ2-7, so the J assignment may be wrong. CDR1 MNHEY and CDR2 SMNVEV come from the germline V gene (reference sequence). The CDR3 length is 14 residues. The CDR3: CASSSGTRLHEQYF. CDR3 nucleotides: TGTGCCAGCAGTTCCGGGACCAGACTCCACGAGCAGTACTTC.

The chain combines TRBV5-4 with TRBJ1-1; no clear D gene. V gave up 0 bases and J gave up 0 bases, with 6 bases separating them. Germline-derived CDR1 and CDR2 are SGHNT and YYREEE (reference sequence). The CDR3 contains 14 residues. This CDR3 is CASSLALMNTEAFF. As DNA, the CDR3 is TGTGCCAGCAGCTTGGCCCTGATGAACACTGAAGCTTTCTTT.

V usage is TRBV27 and J usage is TRBJ1-2; TRBD1 aligns across 7 bases. The CDR3 runs 15 residues. The trim removed 5 bases at V and 4 bases at J, leaving 10 bases unmatched. CDR1 and CDR2 from the germline V gene are MNHEY and SMNVEV (reference sequence). The CDR3 spells CASSPRAGGIYGYTF. DNA of the CDR3: TGTGCCAGCAGTCCCCGGGCAGGGGGGATCTATGGCTACACCTTC.

The J gene is TRBJ2-7, the V gene TRBV7-9; D ambiguous. The CDR3 totals 13 residues. Germline assignment: CDR1 SEHNR and CDR2 FQNEAQ (reference sequence). The germline V and J ends were trimmed by 3 bases and 0 bases, with 6 bases remaining between them. This CDR3 reads CASSLSVSYEQYF. In DNA form, the CDR3 reads TGTGCCAGCAGCTTGTCGGTCTCCTACGAGCAGTACTTC. Full variable domain (rest looked up from reference TRBV7-9 and TRBJ2-7): DTGVSQNPRHKITKRGQNVTFRCDPISEHNRLYWYRQTLGQGPEFLTYFQNEAQLEKSRLLSDRFSAERPKGSFSTLEIQRTEQGDSAMYLCASSLSVSYEQYFGPGTRLTVT.

The chain uses TRBV29-1 and TRBJ2-7, with 13 bases that match TRBD2. The trim removed 6 bases at V and 9 bases at J, leaving 8 bases unmatched. The CDR3 sequence is 13 residues long. CDR1 is SQVTM and CDR2 is ANQGSEA in the germline V gene. CDR3 region: CSVGGLAGSRQYF. CDR3 sequence (DNA): TGCAGCGTAGGGGGACTAGCGGGGAGTCGGCAGTACTTC.

This chain links TRBV28 with TRBJ1-4, with D possibly matching TRBD1 (6 bases). Germline V lookup: CDR1 MDHEN, CDR2 SYDVKM. The CDR3 length is 14 residues. V lost 7 bases and J lost 5, with 14 bases in between. This chain's CDR3 is CASIHGTLNEKLFF. The CDR3 DNA reads TGTGCCAGCATCCATGGGACATTGAATGAAAAACTGTTTTTT.

The gene calls are TRBV25-1 and TRBJ2-6; the D is unclear. Germline CDR1 reads MGHDK; CDR2 reads SYGVNS. The CDR3 spans 17 residues. The ends were cut back, 1 base at V and 0 bases at J, with 10 bases in the middle. The CDR3: CASSEFGVGSGANVLTF. The CDR3 DNA follows: TGTGCCAGCAGTGAATTTGGAGTTGGCTCTGGGGCCAACGTCCTGACTTTC. Filled out from reference TRBV25-1 and TRBJ2-6, the complete variable domain reads EADIYQTPRYLVIGTGKKITLECSQTMGHDKMYWYQQDPGMELHLIHYSYGVNSTEKGDLSSESTVSRIRTEHFPLTLESARPSHTSQYLCASSEFGVGSGANVLTFGAGSRLTVL.

The rearrangement joins TRBV5-1 to TRBJ2-5, with 7 bases that match TRBD2. V lost 3 bases and J lost 5; bases outside the gene matches: 13. The CDR3 runs 16 residues. CDR1 is SGHRS and CDR2 is YFSETQ in the germline V gene. The CDR3 reads CASSSQAGVLVETQYF. DNA of the CDR3: TGCGCCAGCAGCTCCCAGGCGGGAGTACTCGTGGAGACCCAGTACTTC.

By sample share, this clone is medium-sized (0.01 to 0.1%). The chain carries TRBV11-2 and TRBJ1-2; D uncertain. Germline V gene sequence: CDR1 SGHAT, CDR2 FQNNGV. The CDR3 is 16 residues long. V lost 6 bases and J lost 3, with 20 bases in between. CDR3: CASRSLAGWQHYGYTF. The CDR3 coding sequence is TGTGCCAGCAGATCCTTGGCGGGATGGCAACACTATGGCTACACCTTC.

The gene calls are TRBV28 and TRBJ2-6; the D gene is possibly TRBD1 (6 bases). Deletions cut 6 bases from V and 0 bases from J, with 12 bases between. Germline loops: CDR1 MDHEN, CDR2 SYDVKM. CDR3 length equals 16 residues. The CDR3 coding sequence is TGTGCCAGCAGGACGGGACACTTCTCTGGGGCCAACGTCCTGACTTTC. Translating it yields CASRTGHFSGANVLTF.

The chain carries TRBV7-9 and TRBJ2-4; D not certain. The CDR3 consists of 15 residues. The V and J ends lost 0 bases and 3 bases respectively, with 9 bases between them. The V gene's germline CDR1 is SEHNR and CDR2 FQNEAQ (reference sequence). CDR3 nucleotides: TGTGCCAGCAGCTTAGCGCTAGGGATCAAAAACATTCAGTACTTC. This sequence encodes CASSLALGIKNIQYF.

The rearrangement links TRBV28 to TRBJ1-1; D call uncertain. The CDR3 loop spans 13 amino acids. CDR1 is MDHEN and CDR2 is SYDVKM in the germline V gene. The V gene lost 3 bases and the J gene lost 2 bases, with 7 bases spanning the gap. CDR3 region: CASSFTLNTEAFF. For the CDR3, the DNA is TGTGCCAGCAGTTTTACCTTAAACACTGAAGCTTTCTTT.

The chain joins TRBV5-4 to TRBJ2-1; no definite D call. CDR3 length equals 13 residues. Trimming took 1 base from V and 8 from J, leaving 10 bases between them. Germline V lookup: CDR1 SGHNT, CDR2 YYREEE (reference sequence). The DNA for the CDR3 is TGTGCCAGCAGCTTGAAAGGGTCCCATGAGCAGTTCTTC. This sequence encodes CASSLKGSHEQFF.

The gene calls are TRBV9 and TRBJ2-3; D is perhaps TRBD2 (6 bases). V was pared by 0 bases and J by 4 bases, with 9 bases between. The CDR3 sequence is 14 residues long. CDR1 and CDR2 (germline): SGDLS, YYNGEE. CDR3 sequence reads: CASSVVGSADTQYF. The DNA of the CDR3 is TGTGCCAGCAGCGTAGTCGGGAGTGCAGATACGCAGTATTTT.

The chain couples TRBV19 to TRBJ1-2; weak D call: TRBD1 (6 bases). V shed 3 bases and J shed 5 bases, with 13 bases lying between them. There are 14 residues in the CDR3. CDR1 LNHDA and CDR2 SQIVND come from the germline V gene (reference sequence). CDR3 region: CASSIPGTMYGYTF. The CDR3 DNA follows: TGTGCCAGTAGTATTCCCGGGACAATGTATGGCTACACCTTC.